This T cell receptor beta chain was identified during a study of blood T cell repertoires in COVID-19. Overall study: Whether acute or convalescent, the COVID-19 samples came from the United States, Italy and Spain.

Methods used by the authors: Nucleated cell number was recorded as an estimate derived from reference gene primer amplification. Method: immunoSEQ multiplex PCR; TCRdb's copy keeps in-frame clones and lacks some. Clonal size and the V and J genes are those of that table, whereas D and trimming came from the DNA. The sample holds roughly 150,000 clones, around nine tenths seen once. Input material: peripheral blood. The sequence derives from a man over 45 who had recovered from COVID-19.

Here the CDR3 reads CASSPAAGTVPYNSPLHF. The CDR3 region has the DNA TGTGCCAGCAGCCCCGCTGCCGGGACAGTTCCATATAATTCACCCCTCCACTTT. This chain uses TRBV2 with TRBJ1-6; 7 nucleotides match TRBD1. J was trimmed by 4 bases and V by 6 bases; bases with no gene match: 15. The CDR3 runs to 18 residues. CDR1 and CDR2 (germline): SNHLY, FYNNEI. The full variable domain, its missing parts supplied by reference TRBV2 and TRBJ1-6, is EPEVTQTPSHQVTQMGQEVILRCVPISNHLYFYWYRQILGQKVEFLVSFYNNEISEKSEIFDDQFSVERPDGSNFTLKIRSTKLEDSAMYFCASSPAAGTVPYNSPLHFGNGTRLTVT.